This entry lists 8 T cell receptor beta chains sequenced from one sample in a study of beta chain features in type 1 diabetes. Notes on the study in general: The study found moderately but significantly shorter TCRB CDR3s in all four CD4+ subsets of Type 1 diabetes patients.

Reverse transcription of all isolated RNA meant that expressed TCRB transcripts were sequenced. Assay used: immunoSEQ multiplex PCR; TCRdb lists only in-frame clones, some missing. The table lists hundreds of thousands of clones, 14% of them singletons, with 0.015% to 0.02% in the top ten. Their recognized antigens are unknown. Sequenced material: naive CD4+ T cells from blood. These receptors all stem from a man aged 30-40 years with type 1 diabetes.

The rearrangement links TRBV19 to TRBJ2-2; 11 nucleotides match TRBD1. CDR1 is LNHDA and CDR2 is SQIVND in the germline V gene (reference sequence). Trimming at V came to 8 bases and at J to 8 bases, leaving 10 bases not matched to a gene. There are 15 residues in the CDR3. DNA of the CDR3: TGTGCCAGTTTCGAAGGACAGGGGGCGTTGGGGGAGCTGTTTTTT. Translating it yields CASFEGQGALGELFF.

The sample holds a few counts of this clone. The V call is TRBV9, the J call TRBJ2-5; TRBD2 agrees at 12 bases. The germline V gene has CDR1 SGDLS and CDR2 YYNGEE. The length of the CDR3 is 16 residues. J was trimmed by 5 bases and V by 1 base; bases with no gene match: 6. The CDR3 DNA is TGTGCCAGCAGCGTACTAGCGGGAGGGTACATGGAGACCCAGTACTTC. Protein: CASSVLAGGYMETQYF. The full variable domain, in which reference TRBV9 and TRBJ2-5 provide the parts outside the CDR3, is DSGVTQTPKHLITATGQRVTLRCSPRSGDLSVYWYQQSLDQGLQFLIQYYNGEERAKGNILERFSAQQFPDLHSELNLSSLELGDSALYFCASSVLAGGYMETQYFGPGTRLLVL.

The V gene is TRBV28, the J gene TRBJ2-4; 9 positions match TRBD1. This CDR3 comprises 15 residues. Germline assignment: CDR1 MDHEN and CDR2 SYDVKM. V lost 3 bases, J lost 6 bases, and 6 bases stayed unmatched. As DNA, the CDR3 is TGTGCCAGCAGTTTGCATGGGACAGGGCGAAACATTCAGTACTTC. Translation: CASSLHGTGRNIQYF.

The sample holds a few counts of this clone. This rearrangement joins TRBV21-1 to TRBJ2-1; TRBD1, the table's D call, lacks a check against the DNA. TRBV21-1 has pseudogene status. This CDR3 is built from 15 residues. CDR3 sequence (DNA): TGTGCCAGCAGCAAATGGGGACATCCGAGGGATGAGCAGTTCTTC. Amino acids: CASSKWGHPRDEQFF.

This clone was observed a handful of times. The chain is built from TRBV5-1 and TRBJ2-7, with 10 positions matching TRBD1. The CDR3 length is 16 residues. Per germline, CDR1 SGHRS and CDR2 YFSETQ. The trim removed 0 bases at V and 4 bases at J, leaving 7 bases unmatched. The CDR3 loop is CASSLGPGQGIYEQYF. Here the CDR3 DNA reads TGCGCCAGCAGCTTGGGACCGGGACAGGGGATTTACGAGCAGTACTTC.

The V gene is TRBV5-4, the J gene TRBJ2-5; 8 bases are a match to TRBD2. This CDR3 comprises 17 residues. J lost 2 bases, V lost 3 bases, and 12 bases had no gene match. The germline V gene encodes CDR1 SGHNT and CDR2 YYREEE (reference sequence). The CDR3 sequence: CASSWGGTRGLQETQYF. The CDR3 DNA sequence: TGTGCCAGCAGCTGGGGGGGGACTAGAGGACTTCAAGAGACCCAGTACTTC.

V usage is TRBV6-1 and J usage is TRBJ2-1; tentatively, D is TRBD2 (5 bases). Germline V gene sequence: CDR1 MNHNS, CDR2 SASEGT. Trimming left V 4 bases short and J 8 bases short, with 18 bases between. The CDR3 has 15 amino acids. The CDR3 sequence is CASSVYGLSIDEQFF. In DNA form, the CDR3 reads TGTGCCAGCAGTGTCTACGGACTCTCAATCGATGAGCAGTTCTTC.

This clone was observed a few times. The chain is built from TRBV5-4 and TRBJ2-5; 7 bases are a match to TRBD2. Germline assignment: CDR1 SGHNT and CDR2 YYREEE (reference sequence). The CDR3 spans 15 residues. The J segment lost 7 bases and the V segment lost 0 bases, leaving 9 bases of the junction unmatched. In DNA, the CDR3 is TGTGCCAGCAGCTTGGGACTAGCATTAGTCGGGACCCAGTACTTC. It translates to CASSLGLALVGTQYF.